This entry is about one T cell receptor (beta chain). This entry comes from a study of T cells in Graves' hyperthyroidism and ophthalmopathy. CDR1 is KGHSH, CDR2 LQKENI, per germline. The CDR3 contains 18 residues. The V and J ends lost 0 bases and 3 bases respectively, with 19 bases between them. RNA transcripts served as the template for amplifying TCR beta CDR3 regions. Primed by the HTBI set, a first-round RT-PCR was run on the TCR CDR3. MiXCR, run by TCRdb on the multiplex PCR reads, gives a single entry per CDR3 protein. The sample holds roughly 740,000 distinct CDR3 sequences; roughly 15% are singletons and the top ten take around 8.1%.

The clonotype comes from a man younger than 30 with Graves' hyperthyroidism. The specimen was blood. The chain is built from TRBV18 and TRBJ2-3, with TRBD1 as a possible D gene (5 bases). This CDR3 is CASSPPWVQGLRTDTQYF. DNA of the CDR3: TGTGCCAGCTCACCACCGTGGGTCCAGGGCCTTAGGACAGATACGCAGTATTTT. Based on the CDR3 plus reference TRBV18 and TRBJ2-3, the full variable domain is NAGVMQNPRHLVRRRGQEARLRCSPMKGHSHVYWYRQLPEEGLKFMVYLQKENIIDESGMPKERFSAEFPKEGPSILRIQQVVRGDSAAYFCASSPPWVQGLRTDTQYFGPGTRLTVL.